The rows below give T cell receptor beta chains drawn from one sample of a study of cytomegalovirus exposure and HLA in healthy donors. Repertoires were generated with immunoSEQ multiplex PCR, while TCRdb's copy carries only in-frame clones and drops some. The data show 150,000 to 200,000 clones, roughly 76% seen once. The sample comprised PBMCs. The receptors stem from a woman younger than 35 in good health and CMV-seropositive. Both conserved end residues are part of each CDR3. The D gene is left open where the match is weak. The listing skips clone size in some rows; elsewhere it reads once, few, many or a size class.

D: TRBD1; V: TRBV5-1; size: NA; J: TRBJ1-2; DNA: TGCGCCAGAAATTTAAGCTTGGAGGGGGCTCTCTATGGCTACACCTTC; CDR3: CARNLSLEGALYGYTF
D: NA; V: TRBV10-2; size: NA; J: TRBJ2-1; DNA: TGCGCCAGCAGTGTGGGGAGGAGCTCCTACAATGAGCAGTTCTTC; CDR3: CASSVGRSSYNEQFF
D: NA; V: TRBV10-1; size: NA; J: TRBJ2-3; DNA: TGCGCCAGCATCTTGAGGGGGGGCATCACAGATACGCAGTATTTT; CDR3: CASILRGGITDTQYF
D: TRBD1; V: TRBV4-1; size: NA; J: TRBJ1-5; DNA: TGCGCCAGCAGCCAAGAATTTACAGGGGCCGGTCAGCCCCAGCATTTT; CDR3: CASSQEFTGAGQPQHF
D: TRBD2; V: TRBV18; size: NA; J: TRBJ2-7; DNA: TGTGCCAGCTCACCACCGAATGCCGGGGGGGCCTCCTACGAGCAGTACTTC; CDR3: CASSPPNAGGASYEQYF
D: NA; V: TRBV7-9; size: NA; J: TRBJ1-5; DNA: TGTGCCAGCAGCTTAAATGAGGTGAATCAGCCCCAGCATTTT; CDR3: CASSLNEVNQPQHF
D: NA; V: TRBV7-6; size: NA; J: TRBJ2-5; DNA: TGTGCCAGCAGCTCCCTACGGGGGTCCGAGACCCAGTACTTC; CDR3: CASSSLRGSETQYF
D: TRBD1; V: TRBV5-4; size: NA; J: TRBJ2-7; DNA: TGTGCCAGCAGTTCAAGGGGGACAGCCTACGAGCAGTACTTC; CDR3: CASSSRGTAYEQYF
D: TRBD1; V: TRBV19; size: NA; J: TRBJ1-4; DNA: TGTGCCAGTAGCCGACAGGGGGATGGTGAAAAACTGTTTTTT; CDR3: CASSRQGDGEKLFF
D: TRBD2; V: TRBV2; size: few; J: TRBJ2-3; DNA: TGTGCCAGCAGACTACTAGCGGGGGGCACAGATACGCAGTATTTT; CDR3: CASRLLAGGTDTQYF
D: TRBD1; V: TRBV19; size: NA; J: TRBJ2-7; DNA: TGTGCCAGTAGTATCGACAGGGGAGCCTACGAGCAGTACTTC; CDR3: CASSIDRGAYEQYF
D: TRBD2; V: TRBV7-8; size: NA; J: TRBJ2-1; DNA: TGTGCCAGCAGCTTACAAGGACTAGTCAATGAGCAGTTCTTC; CDR3: CASSLQGLVNEQFF
D: NA; V: TRBV6-5; size: NA; J: TRBJ1-2; DNA: TGTGCCAGCAGATCCGGGAAAAGGGGCTACACCTTC; CDR3: CASRSGKRGYTF
D: NA; V: TRBV25-1; size: once; J: TRBJ2-7; DNA: TGTGCCAGCAGTGAAGGCAGCTACGAGCAGTACTTC; CDR3: CASSEGSYEQYF
D: NA; V: TRBV30; size: NA; J: TRBJ2-1; DNA: TGTGCCTGGACGCAGCGGACTTCGTACAATGAGCAGTTCTTC; CDR3: CAWTQRTSYNEQFF
D: NA; V: TRBV18; size: NA; J: TRBJ1-1; DNA: TGTGCCAGCTCACCCCCGGCAGGGGCGCTGAACACTGAAGCTTTCTTT; CDR3: CASSPPAGALNTEAFF
D: TRBD1; V: TRBV2; size: NA; J: TRBJ2-7; DNA: TGTGCCAGCAGTGCCGGGACAGGCAGTACGGAGCAGTACTTC; CDR3: CASSAGTGSTEQYF
D: NA; V: TRBV7-9; size: NA; J: TRBJ2-3; DNA: TGTGCCAGCAGCTCCTACGGCGGAAACACAGATACGCAGTATTTT; CDR3: CASSSYGGNTDTQYF
D: TRBD1; V: TRBV19; size: NA; J: TRBJ1-5; DNA: TGTGCCAGTAGAGGGGACAGAGTCAATCAGCCCCAGCATTTT; CDR3: CASRGDRVNQPQHF
D: NA; V: TRBV19; size: NA; J: TRBJ2-7; DNA: TGTGCCAGTAGTAGCCCCGTGGGCTCAGGGGTCTACGAGCAGTACTTC; CDR3: CASSSPVGSGVYEQYF
D: NA; V: TRBV28; size: few; J: TRBJ1-1; DNA: TGTGCCAGCAGTTTCCCCCATAGTAACACTGAAGCTTTCTTT; CDR3: CASSFPHSNTEAFF
D: TRBD2; V: TRBV7-2; size: NA; J: TRBJ2-5; DNA: TGTGCCAGCAGCCAAGTGGGTAGCGGGGAGTCGGAGACCCAGTACTTC; CDR3: CASSQVGSGESETQYF
D: NA; V: TRBV2; size: few; J: TRBJ2-2; DNA: TGTGCCAGCACTGCCAGGAGGGGGAACACCGGGGAGCTGTTTTTT; CDR3: CASTARRGNTGELFF
D: NA; V: TRBV23-1; size: once; J: TRBJ2-7; DNA: TGCGCCAGCAGTCAATCCCATAGCGAGCAGTACTTC; CDR3: CASSQSHSEQYF
D: NA; V: TRBV18; size: NA; J: TRBJ2-1; DNA: TGTGCCAGCTCACCAAAGCAGGTCAATGAGCAGTTCTTC; CDR3: CASSPKQVNEQFF
D: TRBD1; V: TRBV5-1; size: NA; J: TRBJ2-7; DNA: TGCGCCAGCAGCACGACCGGACAGGGGTCCGTTCGCGGTCAAAGGCGCTACGAGCAGTACTTC; CDR3: CASSTTGQGSVRGQRRYEQYF
D: NA; V: TRBV19; size: once; J: TRBJ2-3; DNA: TGTGCCAGTATAGCGAGGGGAGGCCGGACAGATACGCAGTATTTT; CDR3: CASIARGGRTDTQYF
D: NA; V: TRBV19; size: NA; J: TRBJ2-3; DNA: TGTGCCAGTAGTATAGGTCAGGGTGGAGATACGCAGTATTTT; CDR3: CASSIGQGGDTQYF
D: NA; V: TRBV2; size: few; J: TRBJ2-2; DNA: TGTGCCAGCAGAGGGGGGGCGGGTTACACCGGGGAGCTGTTTTTT; CDR3: CASRGGAGYTGELFF